The clone carrying this T cell receptor (beta chain) appeared many times. Its antigen is not identified. TCRdb redid the calling of the 5' RACE reads with MiXCR, one entry per CDR3 protein. The table lists 450,000 to 550,000 distinct CDR3 sequences, roughly 5% of them singletons. These data originate in a study of CD8 T cells in ankylosing spondylitis. General study findings and limits: Within matched ankylosing spondylitis synovial fluid, disease-linked clones were reportedly significantly enriched. In ankylosing spondylitis blood, a motif of seven to nine highly homologous TCR beta variants appeared characteristic.

Germline V lookup: CDR1 DFQATT, CDR2 SNEGSKA (reference sequence). The V and J ends lost 0 bases and 4 bases respectively, with 14 bases between them. This CDR3 has 15 amino acids. The chain joins TRBV20-1 to TRBJ2-3; D gene unclear. This clonotype was sampled from a male donor with ankylosing spondylitis. The sample taken for sequencing was blood, either unsorted or a sorted T cell fraction (not recorded which). CDR3 in amino acids: CSARDPSEGADTQYF. The DNA of the CDR3 is TGCAGTGCTAGAGATCCCAGTGAAGGCGCAGATACGCAGTATTTT.